The present entry profiles one T cell receptor (beta chain) with its context. This CDR3 has 13 amino acids. With 7 bases clipped from V and 7 bases from J, the junction kept 10 bases outside the gene matches. Looked up from germline, CDR1 is MNHNS and CDR2 is SASEGT. Measured with immunoSEQ multiplex PCR; TCRdb has only the in-frame clones, and not every one. This sample has over 95,000 clones; approximately 70% occur once, and the top ten carry roughly 24%. The data are from a study of shared clonotypes between healthy human individuals. Background on the study: Each donor contributed plates that comprised three CD4 naive, three CD4 memory, two CD8 naive and one CD8 memory.

The CD8 memory fraction combined CD45RO+ cells with TemRA cells (CCR7-negative CD45RA+). The sequence derives from a woman aged 25 to 39 in good health. Sequencing input: memory CD8+ T cells sorted from blood. The subset was: CD45RO+ cells pooled with CCR7-negative TemRA cells. The V and J genes are TRBV6-1 and TRBJ2-7; TRBD1 aligns across 7 bases. Written as DNA, the CDR3 is TGTGCCAGCACGGACAGGACCCAGGGGGAGCAGTACTTC. Protein: CASTDRTQGEQYF.